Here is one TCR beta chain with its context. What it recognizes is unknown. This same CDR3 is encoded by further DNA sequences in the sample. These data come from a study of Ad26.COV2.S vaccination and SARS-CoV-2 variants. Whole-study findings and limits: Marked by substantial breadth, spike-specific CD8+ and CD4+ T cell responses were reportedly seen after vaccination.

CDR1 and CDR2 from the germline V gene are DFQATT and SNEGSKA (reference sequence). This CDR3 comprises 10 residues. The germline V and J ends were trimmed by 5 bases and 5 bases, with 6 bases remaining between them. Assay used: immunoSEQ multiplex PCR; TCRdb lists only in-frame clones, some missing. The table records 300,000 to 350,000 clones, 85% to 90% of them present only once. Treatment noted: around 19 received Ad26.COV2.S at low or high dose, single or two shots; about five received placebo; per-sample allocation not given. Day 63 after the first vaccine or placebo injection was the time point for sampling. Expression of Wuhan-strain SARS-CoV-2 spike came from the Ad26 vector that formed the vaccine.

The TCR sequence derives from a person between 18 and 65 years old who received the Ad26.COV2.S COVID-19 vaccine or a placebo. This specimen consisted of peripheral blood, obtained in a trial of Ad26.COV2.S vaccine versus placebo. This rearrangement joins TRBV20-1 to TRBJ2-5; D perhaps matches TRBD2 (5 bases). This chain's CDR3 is CSASSETQYF. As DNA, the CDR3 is TGCAGTGCTTCTAGCGAGACCCAGTACTTC.